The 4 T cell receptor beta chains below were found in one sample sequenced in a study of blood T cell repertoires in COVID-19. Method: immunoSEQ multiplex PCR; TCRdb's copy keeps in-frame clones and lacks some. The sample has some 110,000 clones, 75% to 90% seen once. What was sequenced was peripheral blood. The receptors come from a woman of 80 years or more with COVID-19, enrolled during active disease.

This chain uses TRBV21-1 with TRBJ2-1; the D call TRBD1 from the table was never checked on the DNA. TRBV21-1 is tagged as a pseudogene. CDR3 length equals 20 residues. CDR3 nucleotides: TGTGCCAGCAGCAAAGTGGTTTCTGGCAGTAGGACACTCTCCTACAATGAGCAGTTCTTC. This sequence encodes CASSKVVSGSRTLSYNEQFF.

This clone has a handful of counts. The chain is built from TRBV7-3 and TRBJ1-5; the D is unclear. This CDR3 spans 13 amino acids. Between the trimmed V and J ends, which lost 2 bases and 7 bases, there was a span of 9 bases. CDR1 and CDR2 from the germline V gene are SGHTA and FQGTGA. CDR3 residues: CASSLSPVQPQHF. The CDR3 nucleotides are TGTGCCAGCAGCTTATCCCCAGTGCAGCCCCAGCATTTT.

DNA for the CDR3: TGCAGCGTAGAGCACACTGAAGCTTTCTTT. Its protein is CSVEHTEAFF. This chain links TRBV29-1 with TRBJ1-1; no clear D. Germline V gives CDR1 SQVTM, CDR2 ANQGSEA. Trimming shortened V by 6 bases and J by 3 bases, and 5 bases separated the two germline ends. There are 10 residues in the CDR3. Combining the CDR3 with reference TRBV29-1 and TRBJ1-1 gives the whole variable domain SAVISQKPSRDICQRGTSLTIQCQVDSQVTMMFWYRQQPGQSLTLIATANQGSEATYESGFVIDKFPISRPNLTFSTLTVSNMSPEDSSIYLCSVEHTEAFFGQGTRLTVV.

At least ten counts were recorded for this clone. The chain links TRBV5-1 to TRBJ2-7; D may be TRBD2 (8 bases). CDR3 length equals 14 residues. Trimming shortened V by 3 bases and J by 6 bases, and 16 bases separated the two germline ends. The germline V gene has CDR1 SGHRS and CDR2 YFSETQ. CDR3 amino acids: CASSSGGTDLEQYF. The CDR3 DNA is TGCGCCAGCAGCTCGGGGGGGACAGACCTCGAGCAGTACTTC.